The clone carrying this T cell receptor (beta chain) has a handful of counts. Its antigen remains unidentified. Template switching added a universal primer binding site, and final cDNA carried unique molecular identifiers. TCRdb used MiXCR to reprocess the 5' RACE reads, holding one entry per CDR3 protein. This sample carries around 470,000 distinct CDR3 sequences, approximately 14% of them seen once, and the ten largest clones take around 0.52%. The sample comes from a study of identical twins. The CDR3 contains 16 residues. The ends lost 0 bases at V and 0 bases at J; junction bases unmatched: 5. Germline V gene data show CDR1 as DFQATT and CDR2 as SNEGSKA (reference sequence). Study conclusions and caveats: Modeled out-of-frame TCR alpha sharing in monozygotic twins fell below observed levels. Not following the same donors, the study drew its conclusions from cross-sectional statistical analysis.

These data are also associated with another study on yellow fever vaccine responses in identical twins.

The sequence was collected from a woman between 18 and 29 years old in good health. Sequencing was performed on CD4+ T cells sorted from blood. The gene calls are TRBV20-1 and TRBJ2-5; 9 bases align to TRBD2. The CDR3 sequence: CSARDLLAGYQETQYF. CDR3 DNA: TGCAGTGCTAGAGATCTCCTAGCGGGGTACCAAGAGACCCAGTACTTC.